This T cell receptor (beta chain) was observed in a study of OX40 agonist ivuxolimab in advanced cancers. In the study overall: While on treatment, patients had intravenous ivuxolimab at 0.01 to 10 mg/kg every 2 weeks. Patients assigned to dose escalation were diagnosed with hepatocellular carcinoma, melanoma, renal cell or head and neck cancer. A partial response was reached by three patients: one with hepatocellular carcinoma and two with cutaneous melanoma.

About this clone itself: What it binds is not known.

Sequenced by immunoSEQ multiplex PCR; TCRdb stores in-frame clones only, minus some. The data show fewer than 85,000 clones, roughly 84% seen once. Overall study findings and caveats: Relative to CD4+ cells, CD8+ T cells on average had more expanded clones.

V shed 10 bases and J shed 6 bases, with 13 bases lying between them. The germline V gene encodes CDR1 MNHEY and CDR2 SMNVEV (reference sequence). The CDR3 is 11 amino acids. Sequenced here: CD4+ or CD8+ T cells sorted from blood, sampled in a trial of the OX40 agonist ivuxolimab. This receptor was identified in an adult with an advanced solid tumor such as melanoma, head and neck, liver or kidney cancer. The chain has TRBV27 and TRBJ2-7; D tentatively reads TRBD1 or TRBD2 (5 bases each). The CDR3: CATERGAEQYF. In DNA, the CDR3 is TGTGCCACCGAAAGGGGAGCCGAGCAGTACTTC.